A selection of T cell receptor beta chains follows, all from one sample in a study of blood T cell repertoires in COVID-19. The assay was immunoSEQ multiplex PCR, and TCRdb's table has in-frame clones only and misses some. The sample records 60,000 to 70,000 clones, roughly 86% being singletons. The source material was peripheral blood. Receptors were obtained from a man aged 35-49 years with COVID-19, enrolled during active disease. Both conserved end residues are part of each CDR3. Each record gives: clone size, V gene, J gene, D gene, CDR3 DNA, CDR3 protein. The D gene is left open where the match is weak. A row's size may be missing; if present it is once, few, many or a size class.

NA	TRBV5-4	TRBJ1-2	NA	TGTGCCAGCAGCTTGTGGACAAGAAACTATGGCTACACCTTC	CASSLWTRNYGYTF
NA	TRBV3-1/TRBV3-2	TRBJ1-1	TRBD1	TGTGCCAGCAGCACAACAGGGGGAGACACTGAAGCTTTCTTT	CASSTTGGDTEAFF
NA	TRBV15	TRBJ1-4	TRBD1	TGTGCCACGGGCAGGGGGCTAGAAAATGAAAAACTGTTTTTT	CATGRGLENEKLFF
once	TRBV5-5	TRBJ1-1	NA	TGTGCCAGCAGCTTGGAACAGGGTTCCACTGAAGCTTTCTTT	CASSLEQGSTEAFF
NA	TRBV11-2	TRBJ1-6	NA	TGTGCCAGCAGCTTAGGACCGGCGGGGAATTCACCCCTCCACTTT	CASSLGPAGNSPLHF
NA	TRBV7-8	TRBJ1-5	NA	TGTGCCAGCAGCTTCCGGGGGAGCAATCAGCCCCAGCATTTT	CASSFRGSNQPQHF
NA	TRBV21-1	TRBJ1-2	NA	TGTGCCAGCAGCGCTCGACGCGGCCCCATGGGTGGCTACACCTTC	CASSARRGPMGGYTF
NA	TRBV6-5	TRBJ1-4	NA	TGTGCCAGCAGTACTAGTTATCGTGAGGGTGAAAAACTGTTTTTT	CASSTSYREGEKLFF
NA	TRBV3-1/TRBV3-2	TRBJ2-2	NA	TGTGCCAGCAGCCCTCTAGCAAAGAACACCGGGGAGCTGTTTTTT	CASSPLAKNTGELFF
NA	TRBV10-2	TRBJ2-7	NA	TGCGCCAGCAGTGGGACTGTCTACGAGCAGTACTTC	CASSGTVYEQYF
NA	TRBV28	TRBJ1-3	NA	TGTGCCAGCAGTTTAACAGTCAACTCTGGAAACACCATATATTTT	CASSLTVNSGNTIYF
once	TRBV5-5	TRBJ1-2	TRBD1	TGTGCCAGCAGCCCGAGAGGGGGACAGGGAGCCTTC	CASSPRGGQGAF
few	TRBV2	TRBJ2-1	NA	TGTGCCAGCAGTGAAAGCGCTAGCTCCTACAATGAGCAGTTCTTC	CASSESASSYNEQFF
few	TRBV19	TRBJ1-5	TRBD1	TGTGCCAGTACTCCCCGACAGGGCCCAAATCAGCCCCAGCATTTT	CASTPRQGPNQPQHF
few	TRBV21-1	TRBJ2-7	NA	TGTGCCAGCAGCGCCGACAGGGTATGTTCCTCCTCCTACGAGCAGTACTTC	CASSADRVCSSSYEQYF
NA	TRBV4-2	TRBJ2-1	NA	TGTGCCAGCAGCCCAATTCCGGGACACATCGGAAAGGAGCAGTTCTTC	CASSPIPGHIGKEQFF
few	TRBV6-5	TRBJ1-1	NA	TGTGCCAGCAGTTACAAGAGGAACACTGAAGCTTTCTTT	CASSYKRNTEAFF
NA	TRBV4-2	TRBJ2-3	TRBD2	TGTGCCAGCAGCCCAAACCCGAGCGGGGGGCAAACAGATACGCAGTATTTT	CASSPNPSGGQTDTQYF
NA	TRBV5-1	TRBJ2-2	TRBD2	TGCGCCAGCAGCTCTCTAGCGGGGGGCACCACCGGGGAGCTGTTTTTT	CASSSLAGGTTGELFF
NA	TRBV28	TRBJ2-7	NA	TGTGCCAGCAGTTACCCCATCCTCGGGTTAACCTACGAGCAGTACTTC	CASSYPILGLTYEQYF
NA	TRBV6-6	TRBJ1-5	NA	TGTGCCAGCAACGAAGACAGACAGAATCAGCCCCAGCATTTT	CASNEDRQNQPQHF
NA	TRBV10-3	TRBJ2-1	TRBD2	TGTGCCATCAGTGACCCCATGGGACTAGTCTCCTACAATGAGCAGTTCTTC	CAISDPMGLVSYNEQFF
NA	TRBV2	TRBJ2-1	TRBD2	TGTGCCAGCAGTCGTAGCGGGAGCTCCTACAATGAGCAGTTCTTC	CASSRSGSSYNEQFF
NA	TRBV11-2	TRBJ2-1	NA	TGTGCCAGCAGCCTTATGACCCTAGACAATGAGCAGTTCTTC	CASSLMTLDNEQFF
NA	TRBV6-4	TRBJ2-1	TRBD1	TGTGCCAGCAGTGGGACCGTAGGGGACAGGAATGAGCAGTTCTTC	CASSGTVGDRNEQFF
NA	TRBV11-3	TRBJ2-2	NA	TGTGCCAGCAGCTTAGACCCCGGCACAGGCCGGGAGCTGTTTTTT	CASSLDPGTGRELFF
NA	TRBV29-1	TRBJ1-2	NA	TGCAGCGTTGCCCTAGGCGGGATAACTAACTATGGCTACACCTTC	CSVALGGITNYGYTF
NA	TRBV12-5	TRBJ1-6	NA	TGTGCTAGTGGTCCTGGACAAACCTATAATTCACCCCTCCACTTT	CASGPGQTYNSPLHF
NA	TRBV30	TRBJ2-7	TRBD2	TGTGCCTGGAGGAAGGGGGCTAGCGGGGGGCTGGGGCAGTACTTC	CAWRKGASGGLGQYF
NA	TRBV7-2	TRBJ2-7	NA	TGTGCCAGCAGCGTACGTCGAGACTACGAGCAGTACTTC	CASSVRRDYEQYF
NA	TRBV7-6	TRBJ1-2	NA	TGTGCCAGCAGCTTAGTGACAGGCCCTTCCAGCTATGGCTACACCTTC	CASSLVTGPSSYGYTF
NA	TRBV6-1	TRBJ2-7	TRBD1	TGTGCCAGCAGTGAAGTTATGACAGGGGAGGCCTACGAGCAGTACTTC	CASSEVMTGEAYEQYF
NA	TRBV6-5	TRBJ2-1	NA	TGTGCCAGCGGATTGACGACAGGTAGATTGGATGAGCAGTTCTTC	CASGLTTGRLDEQFF
NA	TRBV6-5	TRBJ1-5	TRBD1	TGTGCCAGCAGTCCTGACAGGGCAGGTCAGCCCCAGCATTTT	CASSPDRAGQPQHF
NA	TRBV28	TRBJ2-5	NA	TGTGCCAGCAGACCCGGACACGGAATTGGGACCCAGTACTTC	CASRPGHGIGTQYF
NA	TRBV11-3	TRBJ2-5	TRBD2	TGTGCCAGCGCCCCCGGGACTAGTCGGGGAGAGACCCAGTACTTC	CASAPGTSRGETQYF
NA	TRBV6-5	TRBJ1-4	TRBD1	TGTGCCAGCAGCCCCAGAACAGGGGGCGCCGAAAAACTGTTTTTT	CASSPRTGGAEKLFF
NA	TRBV19	TRBJ1-1	NA	TGTGCCAGTAGTACTACAGACAGCCCGAACACTGAAGCTTTCTTT	CASSTTDSPNTEAFF
NA	TRBV29-1	TRBJ2-7	TRBD1	TGCAGCGTCCCGGGACAGGGCATCTACGAGCAGTACTTC	CSVPGQGIYEQYF
NA	TRBV5-5	TRBJ1-3	NA	TGTGCCAGCAGCTTGAACAGGGCGGGAGCTGGAAACACCATATATTTT	CASSLNRAGAGNTIYF